A single sample gave rise to the 29 T cell receptor beta chains below, sequenced in a study of blood T cell repertoires in COVID-19 (dated by TCRdb to 2020 to 2022). Libraries were constructed by the immunoSEQ multiplex PCR assay. The table comes from immuneACCESS by way of TCRdb, which keeps in-frame sequences with V and J called. Part of the clones is missing from these tables; in studies checked, under half for an unresolved V gene and the rest for unknown reasons. The sample records roughly 340,000 clones, 87% of which are singletons. The top ten clonotypes cover more than 5% of the sample. Source material: peripheral blood. The receptor set was obtained from a woman in her fifties or sixties with COVID-19, enrolled during active disease.

The chain is built from TRBV19 and TRBJ2-1; possible D gene TRBD2, 6 bases. Germline values: CDR1 LNHDA, CDR2 SQIVND (reference sequence). The CDR3 contains 16 residues. V lost 4 bases and J lost 1, with 14 bases in between. The CDR3 reads CASSNRGTWSYNEQFF. CDR3 nucleotide sequence: TGTGCCAGTAGTAACCGCGGGACGTGGTCCTACAATGAGCAGTTCTTC.

This rearrangement joins TRBV7-2 to TRBJ2-3, with 7 positions matching TRBD2. Germline-derived CDR1 and CDR2 are SGHTA and FQGNSA. V was pared by 0 bases and J by 2 bases, with 11 bases of the junction left unmatched. This CDR3 region has 18 residues. This CDR3 reads CASSLAYLSSGYTDTQYF. CDR3 nucleotide sequence: TGTGCCAGCAGCTTAGCATATTTGTCTAGCGGCTACACAGATACGCAGTATTTT.

The CDR3 sequence is CASSQGGNYGYTF. CDR3 nucleotide sequence: TGTGCCAGCAGCCAAGGGGGCAACTATGGCTACACCTTC. This sequence joins TRBV12-3 or TRBV12-4 and TRBJ1-2; 7 bases fit TRBD1. Trimming removed 6 bases from V and 2 bases from J; junction bases left unmatched: 3. CDR3 length equals 13 residues.

This clone showed up just a few times. This sequence joins TRBV7-2 and TRBJ2-7; 9 bases fit TRBD2. Trimming removed 0 bases from V and 6 bases from J; junction bases left unmatched: 6. This CDR3 contains 15 residues. CDR1 SGHTA and CDR2 FQGNSA come from the germline V gene. The CDR3 protein is CASSLAPSGVAEQYF. DNA for the CDR3: TGTGCCAGCAGCTTAGCGCCTAGCGGGGTTGCCGAGCAGTACTTC.

This clone was observed a handful of times. The chain has TRBV19 and TRBJ2-1; tentatively, D is TRBD2 (6 bases). The germline V gene has CDR1 LNHDA and CDR2 SQIVND (reference sequence). The CDR3 extends over 12 amino acids. The chain's CDR3 is CGTGDLYNEQFF. CDR3 DNA sequence: TGTGGTACGGGAGACCTCTACAATGAGCAGTTCTTC.

V is TRBV16 and J is TRBJ2-2, with TRBD2 matching over 10 bases. This CDR3 is built from 18 residues. The germline gives CDR1 KGHSY, CDR2 FQNENV. V shed 0 bases, J shed 3 bases, and the junction held 7 bases outside the gene matches. The CDR3 sequence: CASSQSLASGSDTGELFF. The DNA of the CDR3 is TGTGCCAGCAGCCAATCTTTGGCTAGCGGGAGTGACACCGGGGAGCTGTTTTTT.

V usage is TRBV5-6 and J usage is TRBJ2-1; D is unclear. The CDR3 runs to 12 residues. Germline loops: CDR1 SGHDT, CDR2 YYEEEE. V dropped 0 bases and J dropped 13 bases, with 11 bases sitting between them. In DNA form, the CDR3 reads TGTGCCAGCAGCTTGGGGGCCCCCGCACAGTTCTTC. It is translated as CASSLGAPAQFF.

The chain carries TRBV30 and TRBJ2-5; D is possibly TRBD2 (6 bases). V lost 4 bases and J lost 6, with 12 bases in between. CDR3 length: 12 amino acids. The germline CDR1 and CDR2 sequences are GTSNPN and SVGIG (reference sequence). The CDR3 coding sequence is TGTGCCTGGAATCGGGGGAGGAAGACCCAGTACTTC. As protein: CAWNRGRKTQYF.

The chain joins TRBV30 to TRBJ1-1; D not resolved. Germline lookup yields CDR1 GTSNPN and CDR2 SVGIG (reference sequence). The CDR3 is 12 amino acids. V was clipped by 1 base and J by 7 bases, with 10 bases between them. The CDR3 region is CAWSAGASEAFF. CDR3 sequence (DNA): TGTGCCTGGAGTGCGGGAGCAAGTGAAGCTTTCTTT.

Worth noting for this clone: At one boundary the junction diverges from the germline segment, which might be a read error. The rearrangement uses TRBV23-1 and TRBJ2-2, with D perhaps TRBD2 (5 bases). TRBV23-1 is sorted into the ORF group, with uncertain function. This CDR3 comprises 16 residues. This chain's CDR3 is CASSTDSHWNPGELFF. In nucleotides, the CDR3 is TGCGCCAGCAGTACGGACTCTCACTGGAACCCCGGGGAGCTGTTTTTT.

The genes are TRBV3-1 (or the pseudogene TRBV3-2) and TRBJ1-4; TRBD1 matches 7 bases. CDR1 is LGHDT and CDR2 is YNNKEL in the germline V gene (reference sequence). The J segment lost 6 bases and the V segment lost 4 bases, leaving 11 bases of the junction unmatched. CDR3 length: 16 residues. The CDR3 is CASSPKQGISHEKLFF. Here the CDR3 DNA reads TGTGCCAGCAGCCCGAAACAGGGGATCTCGCATGAAAAACTGTTTTTT.

This chain links TRBV7-2 with TRBJ2-1; TRBD1 agrees at 8 bases. Germline CDR1 is SGHTA and CDR2 is FQGNSA. The CDR3 runs 16 residues. V was clipped by 5 bases and J by 0 bases; unmatched bases: 6. The chain's CDR3 is CASSPKTGGSYNEQFF. DNA of the CDR3: TGTGCCAGCAGCCCGAAAACAGGGGGCTCCTACAATGAGCAGTTCTTC.

J is TRBJ1-3 and V is TRBV20-1; D gene uncertain. V dropped 3 bases and J dropped 0 bases, with 12 bases sitting between them. This CDR3 contains 15 residues. Germline CDR1 DFQATT, CDR2 SNEGSKA (reference sequence). CDR3 sequence: CSASTGYTSGNTIYF. CDR3 DNA sequence: TGCAGTGCTAGTACGGGGTACACCTCTGGAAACACCATATATTTT.

This clone was counted once. The CDR3 spells CASSLSGYITEAFF. As DNA, the CDR3 is TGTGCCAGCAGCCTATCAGGGTATATCACTGAAGCTTTCTTT. The chain employs TRBV9 and TRBJ1-1; the D gene is possibly TRBD1 (5 bases). V lost 4 bases and J 4 bases, leaving 14 bases between the germline ends. The CDR3 is made up of 14 amino acids. Germline-derived CDR1 and CDR2 are SGDLS and YYNGEE.

V usage is TRBV6-5 and J usage is TRBJ1-2; a possible D gene is TRBD1 (6 bases). With 5 bases removed from V and 5 bases from J, the gap between germline ends came to 18 bases. The length of the CDR3 is 15 residues. CDR1 MNHEY and CDR2 SVGAGI come from the germline V gene. Here the CDR3 reads CASSRGWTDLYGYTF. In DNA, the CDR3 is TGTGCCAGCAGTAGGGGTTGGACAGACCTTTATGGCTACACCTTC.

This chain joins TRBV27 and TRBJ1-1; possible D gene TRBD1, 5 bases. The CDR3 is 13 residues long. CDR1 MNHEY and CDR2 SMNVEV come from the germline V gene (reference sequence). V shed 6 bases and J shed 0 bases, with 8 bases lying between them. CDR3: CASRTQVNTEAFF. The CDR3 DNA reads as TGTGCCAGCAGAACACAGGTGAACACTGAAGCTTTCTTT.

The chain combines TRBV6-5 with TRBJ2-5; D unresolved. V lost 6 bases to trimming and J lost 5 bases, with 7 bases between them. The germline V gene has CDR1 MNHEY and CDR2 SVGAGI. The CDR3 loop spans 11 amino acids. The DNA for the CDR3 is TGTGCCAGCAGGTACGCGGAGACCCAGTACTTC. Protein: CASRYAETQYF.

The V call is TRBV25-1, the J call TRBJ2-7; D is uncertain. The germline V gene has CDR1 MGHDK and CDR2 SYGVNS. Trimming left V 1 base short and J 6 bases short, with 4 bases between. The CDR3 totals 11 residues. CDR3 sequence reads: CASSESGEQYF. The CDR3 DNA reads TGTGCCAGCAGTGAATCCGGCGAGCAGTACTTC.

In its sample, this clone was seen once. The chain is built from TRBV7-2 and TRBJ2-5; D remains ambiguous. The CDR3 totals 13 residues. Per the germline V gene, CDR1 is SGHTA and CDR2 is FQGNSA. The V end was cut by 4 bases, the J end by 5 bases, with 11 bases between. CDR3 DNA: TGTGCCAGCAGCTCTTCCCCTCCCGAGACCCAGTACTTC. Protein: CASSSSPPETQYF.

The rearrangement links TRBV29-1 to TRBJ1-1; the match to TRBD1 covers 9 bases. Germline V gene lookup returns CDR1 SQVTM and CDR2 ANQGSEA. V lost 6 bases and J lost 5; bases outside the gene matches: 7. This CDR3 is 13 amino acids long. The CDR3 DNA follows: TGCAGCGTGAGGGGACAGGGAGGGACTGAAGCTTTCTTT. Its translation: CSVRGQGGTEAFF.

The rearrangement links TRBV7-3 to TRBJ2-1; TRBD1 aligns across 8 bases. CDR1 is SGHTA and CDR2 is FQGTGA in the germline V gene. The CDR3 runs to 13 residues. Germline trimming cut 4 bases from V and 9 bases from J; bases unmatched to any gene: 5. CDR3 region: CASSSGQGSEQFF. CDR3 in DNA: TGTGCCAGCAGCTCCGGACAGGGCAGTGAGCAGTTCTTC.

The chain employs TRBV9 and TRBJ1-2; D possibly corresponds to TRBD1 (6 bases). Germline lookup yields CDR1 SGDLS and CDR2 YYNGEE. V lost 0 bases to trimming and J lost 7 bases, with 22 bases between them. This CDR3 region has 17 residues. The DNA of the CDR3 is TGTGCCAGCAGCGTAGCAGGTTGGGACATTGATCCAGGTGGCTACACCTTC. Protein product: CASSVAGWDIDPGGYTF. Using reference TRBV9 and TRBJ1-2 for the parts outside the CDR3, the full variable domain is DSGVTQTPKHLITATGQRVTLRCSPRSGDLSVYWYQQSLDQGLQFLIQYYNGEERAKGNILERFSAQQFPDLHSELNLSSLELGDSALYFCASSVAGWDIDPGGYTFGSGTRLTVV.

The chain carries TRBV14 and TRBJ2-3; 11 bases are shared with TRBD2. The J segment lost 3 bases and the V segment lost 0 bases, leaving 8 bases of the junction unmatched. Germline loops: CDR1 SGHDN, CDR2 FVKESK. This CDR3 is 18 amino acids long. This chain's CDR3 is CASSQEYSGTSGTDTQYF. The CDR3 nucleotides read TGTGCCAGCAGCCAAGAGTATAGTGGGACTAGCGGAACAGATACGCAGTATTTT. The full variable domain, rest sourced from reference TRBV14 and TRBJ2-3, is EAGVTQFPSHSVIEKGQTVTLRCDPISGHDNLYWYRRVMGKEIKFLLHFVKESKQDESGMPNNRFLAERTGGTYSTLKVQPAELEDSGVYFCASSQEYSGTSGTDTQYFGPGTRLTVL.

This chain links TRBV7-2 with TRBJ2-7, with D possibly TRBD1 on 5 matching bases. V lost 2 bases and J lost 5, with 13 bases in between. This CDR3 has 14 residues. Germline CDR1 and CDR2: SGHTA and FQGNSA. The CDR3 loop is CASSLPPRVDEQYF. In DNA form, the CDR3 reads TGTGCCAGCAGCTTACCACCCAGGGTCGACGAGCAGTACTTC.

The chain recombines TRBV7-2 with TRBJ1-3, with TRBD1 identical over 8 bases. The CDR3 is 12 residues long. V dropped 8 bases and J dropped 3; count of bases not matched to a gene: 0. Germline-derived CDR1 and CDR2 are SGHTA and FQGNSA. This chain's CDR3 is CASGTGGNTIYF. CDR3 bases: TGTGCCAGCGGGACAGGTGGAAACACCATATATTTT. The full variable domain, in which reference TRBV7-2 and TRBJ1-3 provide the parts outside the CDR3, is GAGVSQSPSNKVTEKGKDVELRCDPISGHTALYWYRQSLGQGLEFLIYFQGNSAPDKSGLPSDRFSAERTGGSVSTLTIQRTQQEDSAVYLCASGTGGNTIYFGEGSWLTVV.

The CDR3 nucleotides read TGTGCCAGCAGCTGGGGGAGGGCAGGGGGCCTGTCAGAGACCCAGTACTTC. Residues: CASSWGRAGGLSETQYF. V gene TRBV5-4 combines with J gene TRBJ2-5, with a possible D match to TRBD1 (8 bases). The germline V gene has CDR1 SGHNT and CDR2 YYREEE (reference sequence). The CDR3 extends over 17 amino acids. Trimming cost V 3 bases and J 4 bases, with 22 bases left between them.

The genes are TRBV7-8 and TRBJ2-1; TRBD2 might be the D (5 bases). The CDR3 totals 13 residues. Trimming stripped 5 bases from V and 5 bases from J, with 10 bases between. The germline CDR1 and CDR2 sequences are SGHVS and FQNEAQ. DNA of the CDR3: TGTGCCAGCAGCCCTCTAGCCAACAATGAGCAGTTCTTC. This codes for CASSPLANNEQFF. The full variable domain, in which reference TRBV7-8 and TRBJ2-1 provide the parts outside the CDR3, is GAGVSQSPRYKVAKRGQDVALRCDPISGHVSLFWYQQALGQGPEFLTYFQNEAQLDKSGLPSDRFFAERPEGSVSTLKIQRTQQEDSAVYLCASSPLANNEQFFGPGTRLTVL.

V and J are TRBV4-1 and TRBJ2-7, with D uncertain. The CDR3 spans 14 residues. The V and J ends lost 1 base and 4 bases respectively, with 11 bases between them. CDR1 MGHRA and CDR2 YSYEKL come from the germline V gene. DNA of the CDR3: TGCGCCAGCAGCCAAGGGTCCTTACTGTACGAGCAGTACTTC. Protein sequence: CASSQGSLLYEQYF.

The chain has TRBV15 and TRBJ2-3; D possibly corresponds to TRBD1 (5 bases). Germline CDR1 is LNHNV and CDR2 is YYDKDF (reference sequence). Trimming stripped 0 bases from V and 3 bases from J, with 13 bases between. The CDR3 has 16 amino acids. CDR3 protein: CATSRDKGLGTDTQYF. In DNA form, the CDR3 reads TGTGCCACCAGCAGAGATAAGGGGCTTGGGACAGATACGCAGTATTTT.